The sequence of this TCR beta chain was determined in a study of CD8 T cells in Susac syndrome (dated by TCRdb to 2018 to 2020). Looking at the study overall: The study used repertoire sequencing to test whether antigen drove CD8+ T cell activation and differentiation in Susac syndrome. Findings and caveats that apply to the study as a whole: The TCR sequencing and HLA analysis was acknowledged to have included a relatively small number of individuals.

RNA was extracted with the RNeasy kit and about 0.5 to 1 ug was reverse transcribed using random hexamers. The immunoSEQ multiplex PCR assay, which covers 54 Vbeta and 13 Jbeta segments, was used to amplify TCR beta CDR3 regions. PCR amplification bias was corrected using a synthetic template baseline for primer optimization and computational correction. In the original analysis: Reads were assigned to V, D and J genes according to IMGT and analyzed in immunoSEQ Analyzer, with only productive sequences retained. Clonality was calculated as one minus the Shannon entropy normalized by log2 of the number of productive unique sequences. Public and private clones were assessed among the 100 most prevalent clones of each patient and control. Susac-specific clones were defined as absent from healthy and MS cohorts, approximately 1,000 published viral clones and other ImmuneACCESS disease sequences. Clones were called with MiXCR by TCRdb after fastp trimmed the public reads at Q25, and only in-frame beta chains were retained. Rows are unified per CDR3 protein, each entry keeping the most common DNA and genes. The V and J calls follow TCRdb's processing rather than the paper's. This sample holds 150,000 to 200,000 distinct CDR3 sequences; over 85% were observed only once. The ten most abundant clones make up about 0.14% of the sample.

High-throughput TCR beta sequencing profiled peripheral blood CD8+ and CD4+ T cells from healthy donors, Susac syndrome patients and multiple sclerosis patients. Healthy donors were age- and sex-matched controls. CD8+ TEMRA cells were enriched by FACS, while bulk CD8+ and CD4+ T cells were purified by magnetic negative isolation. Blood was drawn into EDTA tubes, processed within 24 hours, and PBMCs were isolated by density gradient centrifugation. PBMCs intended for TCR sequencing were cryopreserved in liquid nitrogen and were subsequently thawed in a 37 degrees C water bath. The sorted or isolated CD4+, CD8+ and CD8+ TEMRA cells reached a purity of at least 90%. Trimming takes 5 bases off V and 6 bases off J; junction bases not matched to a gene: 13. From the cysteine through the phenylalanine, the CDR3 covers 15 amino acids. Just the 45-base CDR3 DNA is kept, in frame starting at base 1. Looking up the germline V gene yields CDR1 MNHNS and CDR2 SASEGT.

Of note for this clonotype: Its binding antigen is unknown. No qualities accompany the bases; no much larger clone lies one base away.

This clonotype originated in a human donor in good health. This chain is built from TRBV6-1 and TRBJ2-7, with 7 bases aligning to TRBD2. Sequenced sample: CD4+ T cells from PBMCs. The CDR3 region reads CASSKVGGLRAEQYF. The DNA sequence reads TGTGCCAGCAGTAAAGTCGGGGGGTTAAGGGCCGAGCAGTACTTC.